What follows are 2 T cell receptor beta chains derived from one specimen sequenced in a study of OX40 agonist ivuxolimab in advanced cancers. The library was generated by the immunoSEQ multiplex PCR assay. In its TCRdb copy, this immuneACCESS table keeps in-frame sequences only and misses some clones. Where compared with another copy, unresolved V genes explain less than half of these, and the others have no known cause. For this sample there are around 25,000 clones; around 80% appear just once. The ten largest clones take up about 14% of the sample. The input for sequencing was CD4+ or CD8+ T cells sorted from blood, taken in a trial of the OX40 agonist ivuxolimab. The receptors derive from an adult with an advanced solid tumor such as melanoma, head and neck, liver or kidney cancer.

In this sample, this clone is large (0.1 to 1%). CDR3 DNA: TGTGCCAGTAGTGTCGGGGTTGGATCACCCCTCCACTTT. The encoded protein is CASSVGVGSPLHF. The chain uses TRBV19 and TRBJ1-6; D gene uncertain. Per germline, CDR1 LNHDA and CDR2 SQIVND (reference sequence). CDR3 length: 13 amino acids. Trimming removed 5 bases from V and 10 bases from J, with 12 bases in between.

The chain employs TRBV5-1 and TRBJ2-3; D is unresolved. From germline, CDR1 is SGHRS and CDR2 YFSETQ. CDR3 length: 14 amino acids. V dropped 4 bases and J dropped 0 bases, with 9 bases sitting between them. The CDR3 coding sequence is TGCGCCAGCAGCCTATCGATTAGCACAGATACGCAGTATTTT. Translation: CASSLSISTDTQYF.